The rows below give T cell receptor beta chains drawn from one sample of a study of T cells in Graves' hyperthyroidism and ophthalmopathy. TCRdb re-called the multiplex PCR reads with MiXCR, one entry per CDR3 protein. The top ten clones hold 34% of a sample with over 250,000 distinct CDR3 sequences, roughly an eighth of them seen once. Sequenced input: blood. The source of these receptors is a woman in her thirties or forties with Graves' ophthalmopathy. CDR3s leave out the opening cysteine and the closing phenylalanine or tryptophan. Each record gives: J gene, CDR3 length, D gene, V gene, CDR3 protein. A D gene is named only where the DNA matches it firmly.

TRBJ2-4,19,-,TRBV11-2,ASSLVFGVGAAQGAKNIQY
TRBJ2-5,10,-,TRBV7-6,ASSSSGPRWY
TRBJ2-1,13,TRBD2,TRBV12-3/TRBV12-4,ASSQTSGSNNEQF
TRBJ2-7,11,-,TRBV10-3,AIRGPSPYEQY
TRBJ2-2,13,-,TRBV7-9,ASRDHRVDTGELF
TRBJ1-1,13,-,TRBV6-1,ASSYLEAVGTEAF
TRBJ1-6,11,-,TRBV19,ASGLTENSPLH
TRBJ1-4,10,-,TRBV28,ASRGVGEKLF
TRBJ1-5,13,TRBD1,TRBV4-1,ASSQVTGGGQPQH
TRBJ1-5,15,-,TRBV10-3,AISESLSPYSNQPQH
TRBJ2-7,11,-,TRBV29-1,SVEKGARGEQY
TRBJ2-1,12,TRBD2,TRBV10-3,AISDGEGLDEQF
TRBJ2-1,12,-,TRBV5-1,ASSSDSTYNEQF
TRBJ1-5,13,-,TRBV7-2,ASSSLPGLNQPQH
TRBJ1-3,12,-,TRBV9,ASNPGDSGNTIY
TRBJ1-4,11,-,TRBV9,ASSVTGNEKLF
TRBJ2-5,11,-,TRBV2,ASNRGLEETQY
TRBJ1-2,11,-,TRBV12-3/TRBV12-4,ASRKQDLGSYT
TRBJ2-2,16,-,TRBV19,ASSTLGRQGPNTGELF
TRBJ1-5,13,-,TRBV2,ASGVQGIGNQPQH
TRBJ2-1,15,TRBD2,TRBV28,ASRTMLAGAARDEQF
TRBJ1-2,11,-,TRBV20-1,SARNTGVGGYT
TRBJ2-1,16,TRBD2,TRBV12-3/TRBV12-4,ASSLAALAGPPYNEQF
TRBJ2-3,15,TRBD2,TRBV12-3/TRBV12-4,ASTRRGGGVGTDTQY
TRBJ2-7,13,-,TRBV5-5,ASGIRGAGDREQY
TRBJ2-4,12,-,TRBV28,ASSATGRENIQY
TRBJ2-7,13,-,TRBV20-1,SAPGMAQPLGEQY
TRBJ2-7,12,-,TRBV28,ASSFDRPPYEQY
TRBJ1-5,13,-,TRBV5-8,ASSSGANWGQPQH
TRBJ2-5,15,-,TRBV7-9,ASSFKGPLGAQETQY
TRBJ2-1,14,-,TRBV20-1,SARGYSGSSYNEQF
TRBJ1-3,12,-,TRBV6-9,ASSYLGSGNTIY
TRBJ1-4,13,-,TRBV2,ASSEERVYDEKLF
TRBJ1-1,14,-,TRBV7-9,ASSLFLDPLATEAF
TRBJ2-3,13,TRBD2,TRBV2,ASSSGGAWADTQY
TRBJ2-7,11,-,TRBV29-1,SAEGSSSYEQY
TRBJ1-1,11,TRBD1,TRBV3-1,ASSVYRGGEAF
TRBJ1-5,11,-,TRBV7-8,ASALQGHQPQH
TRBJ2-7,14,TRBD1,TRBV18,ASSDLPGTGVFEQY
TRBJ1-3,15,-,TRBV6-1,ASSPRPTRFSGNTIY
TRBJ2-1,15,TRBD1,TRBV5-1,ASSLTGTGGTGNEQF
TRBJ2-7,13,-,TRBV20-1,SARDPLVSSYEQY
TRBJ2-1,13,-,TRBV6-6,ASSYQLGGADEQF
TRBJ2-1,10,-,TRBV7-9,ASSWTPNEQF
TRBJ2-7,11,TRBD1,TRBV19,ASRWGTGNEQY
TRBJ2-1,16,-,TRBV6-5,ASSYSLGGGGSYNEQF
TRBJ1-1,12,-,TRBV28,ASSLVQRNTEAF
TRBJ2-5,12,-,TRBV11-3,ASSLIGLGETQY
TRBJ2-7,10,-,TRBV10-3,AISEQTGPQY
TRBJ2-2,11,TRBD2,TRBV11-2,ASRPLAGGELF
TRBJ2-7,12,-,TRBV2,ASSEPDGNYEQY
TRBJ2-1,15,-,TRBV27,ASSLGRPGSWNNEQF
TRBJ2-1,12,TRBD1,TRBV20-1,SALPGQGVVEQF
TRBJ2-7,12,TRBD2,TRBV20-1,SATGLAGAEEQY
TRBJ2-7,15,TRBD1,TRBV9,ASSVAYDGTGGDEQY